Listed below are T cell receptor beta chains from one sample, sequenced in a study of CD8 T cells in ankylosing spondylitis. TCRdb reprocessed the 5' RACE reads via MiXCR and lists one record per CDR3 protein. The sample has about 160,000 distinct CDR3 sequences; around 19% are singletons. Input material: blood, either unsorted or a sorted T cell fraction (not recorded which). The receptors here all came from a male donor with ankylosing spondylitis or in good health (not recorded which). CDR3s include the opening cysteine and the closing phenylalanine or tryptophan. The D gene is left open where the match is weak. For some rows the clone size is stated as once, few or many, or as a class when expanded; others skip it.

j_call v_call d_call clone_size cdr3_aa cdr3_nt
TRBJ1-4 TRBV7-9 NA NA CASSPPPGAGTNEKLFF TGTGCCAGCAGCCCCCCCCCAGGGGCAGGGACTAATGAAAAACTGTTTTTT
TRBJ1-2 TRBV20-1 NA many CSATGTTYGYTF TGCAGTGCTACCGGGACAACCTATGGCTACACCTTC
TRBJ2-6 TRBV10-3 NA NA CATRETISGANVLTF TGTGCCACCAGGGAAACCATCTCTGGGGCCAACGTCCTGACTTTC
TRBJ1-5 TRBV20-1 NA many CSARQGGIHSNQPQHF TGCAGTGCTAGACAGGGTGGGATTCATAGCAATCAGCCCCAGCATTTT
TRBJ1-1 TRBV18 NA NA CASSPSGATNTEAFF TGTGCCAGCTCGCCGTCGGGGGCGACGAACACTGAAGCTTTCTTT
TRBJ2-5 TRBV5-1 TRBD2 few CASSLGTSGRFEETQYF TGCGCCAGCAGCCTCGGGACTAGCGGGAGGTTTGAGGAGACCCAGTACTTC
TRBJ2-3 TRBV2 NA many CASSDGVAGPTDTQYF TGTGCCAGCAGTGATGGGGTAGCAGGGCCGACAGATACGCAGTATTTT
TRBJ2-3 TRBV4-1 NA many CASSSPLGGADTQYF TGCGCCAGCAGCTCGCCGTTGGGAGGTGCAGATACGCAGTATTTT
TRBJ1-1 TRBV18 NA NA CASSPERNTEAFF TGTGCCAGCTCACCCGAGAGGAACACTGAAGCTTTCTTT
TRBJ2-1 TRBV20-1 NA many CSARRGLYNEQFF TGCAGTGCTAGGCGGGGTCTCTACAATGAGCAGTTCTTC
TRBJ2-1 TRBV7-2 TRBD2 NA CASSGLAGGFDNEQFF TGTGCCAGCAGCGGTTTAGCGGGAGGGTTCGACAATGAGCAGTTCTTC
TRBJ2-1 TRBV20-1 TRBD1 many CSAREGQGPYNEQFF TGCAGTGCTAGAGAAGGACAGGGACCCTACAATGAGCAGTTCTTC